The rows below give T cell receptor beta chains drawn from one sample of a study of T cells in Graves' hyperthyroidism and ophthalmopathy. One entry per CDR3 protein, called by TCRdb with MiXCR from the multiplex PCR reads. The sample has around 520,000 distinct CDR3 sequences, approximately 15% seen once. The sequencing sample was made of blood. The source of these receptors is a young woman with Graves' hyperthyroidism. Both conserved end residues are part of each CDR3. The D gene is left open where the match is weak. Only part of the rows carry a size: once, few, many, or a class if the clone is expanded.

CDR3 DNA	CDR3 protein	clone size	J gene	D gene	V gene
TGTGCCAGCAGCCCTGGGGTGGAGTCCCAGTACTTC	CASSPGVESQYF	many	TRBJ2-5	-	TRBV12-3/TRBV12-4
TGCAGTGCTAGCCCCAACTGGGCTACGGGTGGCTACACCTTC	CSASPNWATGGYTF	many	TRBJ1-2	-	TRBV20-1
TGTGCCATCGGGTACAATGAGCAGTTCTTC	CAIGYNEQFF	many	TRBJ2-1	-	TRBV12-3/TRBV12-4
TGTGCCAGCAGCCCGCCAGATACGCAGTATTTT	CASSPPDTQYF	-	TRBJ2-3	-	TRBV11-1
TGTGCCGGCAGCTTAGATATAAGGCGTTACTCCTACGAGCAGTACTTC	CAGSLDIRRYSYEQYF	many	TRBJ2-7	-	TRBV11-3
TGTGCCAGTAGTCCAACACTACCGGGACGTGGAACAGATACGCAGTATTTT	CASSPTLPGRGTDTQYF	-	TRBJ2-3	-	TRBV19
TGTGCCAGCAGTTACTTCGGACAGCCTCAAGAGACCCAGTACTTC	CASSYFGQPQETQYF	many	TRBJ2-5	-	TRBV2
TGCAGTGCTAGGGGGGGTATAGCGGGAGGGCCGGTAGGGACCCAGTACTTC	CSARGGIAGGPVGTQYF	once	TRBJ2-5	TRBD2	TRBV20-1
TGTGCCTGGAGTGGAGGTCTCCTCGGGGAGACCCAGTACTTC	CAWSGGLLGETQYF	many	TRBJ2-5	-	TRBV30
TGTGCCAGTACCACCGGACAGGGGAGCTACAATGAGCAGTTCTTC	CASTTGQGSYNEQFF	-	TRBJ2-1	TRBD1	TRBV19
TGTGCCAGCAGTGAAGGGTTATGGCCCCAGCATTTT	CASSEGLWPQHF	few	TRBJ1-5	-	TRBV6-1
TGCGCCAGCAGCCAAGGAGGAGGCTACACCGGGGAGCTGTTTTTT	CASSQGGGYTGELFF	few	TRBJ2-2	-	TRBV4-1
TGTGCCAGCAGCCCTAGTGGGATCATCAATGAGCAGTTCTTC	CASSPSGIINEQFF	-	TRBJ2-1	-	TRBV7-8
TGTGCCAGCAGCCAACGATCGTTAGCGGGACGATTAAGCTCCTACAATGAGCAGTTCTTC	CASSQRSLAGRLSSYNEQFF	many	TRBJ2-1	TRBD2	TRBV3-1
TGTGCCAGCAGCCAAGATTTGGGACTTGAAGGTAATGAGCAGTTCTTC	CASSQDLGLEGNEQFF	few	TRBJ2-1	-	TRBV3-1
TGTGCCAGCAGCCCACTTAGCGGGAGGAGAAATGAGCAGTTCTTC	CASSPLSGRRNEQFF	many	TRBJ2-1	TRBD2	TRBV11-3
TGTGCCAGCAGCGATCCTAGCGGGAGGGCTGGTGAGCAGTTCTTC	CASSDPSGRAGEQFF	few	TRBJ2-1	TRBD2	TRBV11-2
TGTGCCAGCAGTTTGGGCGGAGGCTACCTAACAGATACGCAGTATTTT	CASSLGGGYLTDTQYF	many	TRBJ2-3	-	TRBV12-3/TRBV12-4
TGCGCCAGCAGCCAAAGGGGATGGGCTTCTAGCACAGATACGCAGTATTTT	CASSQRGWASSTDTQYF	few	TRBJ2-3	-	TRBV4-1
TGCGCCAGCAGCCGCCTATGGAACACTGAAGCTTTCTTT	CASSRLWNTEAFF	many	TRBJ1-1	-	TRBV5-1
TGTGCCAGTACAACAGGGCGCTCTGGAAACACCATATATTTT	CASTTGRSGNTIYF	few	TRBJ1-3	-	TRBV19
TGTGCCTGTAGCGGGAGGAACACCGGGGAGCTGTTTTTT	CACSGRNTGELFF	many	TRBJ2-2	TRBD2	TRBV30
TGTGCCAGTAGTATCCCAGTTTCTAACTATGGCTACACCTTC	CASSIPVSNYGYTF	many	TRBJ1-2	-	TRBV19
TGTGCCAGCAGCGTAGGGTCAGGCGACGGGGGCAATCAGCCCCAGCATTTT	CASSVGSGDGGNQPQHF	few	TRBJ1-5	-	TRBV9
TGTGCCAGCAGCTTAGGACAGCTATACACTGAAGCTTTCTTT	CASSLGQLYTEAFF	many	TRBJ1-1	-	TRBV7-9
TGTGCCAGCAGCGTAGGACAGGGTGTCACTGAAGCTTTCTTT	CASSVGQGVTEAFF	many	TRBJ1-1	TRBD1	TRBV9
TGTGCCAGCAGTTTCGGGATTAACAATGAGCAGTTCTTC	CASSFGINNEQFF	-	TRBJ2-1	-	TRBV27
TGTGCCAGCAGTTACGGCGGGACCTCCTACAATGAGCAGTTCTTC	CASSYGGTSYNEQFF	many	TRBJ2-1	-	TRBV6-1
TGTGCCAGTAGTATAAGTCGTCCAGGGAACATTCAGTACTTC	CASSISRPGNIQYF	-	TRBJ2-4	-	TRBV19
TGTGCCAGCAGCGTAGACTATTCCCGGCGGGAGCAGTACTTC	CASSVDYSRREQYF	few	TRBJ2-7	-	TRBV9
TGTGCCACCAGTGATTTTGGTGAAGCTTTCTTT	CATSDFGEAFF	many	TRBJ1-1	-	TRBV24-1
TGCGCCAGCAGCTTGTTCTTGGGTAGCGGGACCCAGAGAGAGGTGAACATTCAGTACTTC	CASSLFLGSGTQREVNIQYF	-	TRBJ2-4	TRBD2	TRBV5-1
TGTGCCAGTCAACACGAGACGAACACCGGGGAGCTGTTTTTT	CASQHETNTGELFF	many	TRBJ2-2	-	TRBV3-1
TGTGCCACCAGTGATGCCGGACTAGCGGCCTGGGGGTATGAGCAGTTCTTC	CATSDAGLAAWGYEQFF	few	TRBJ2-1	TRBD2	TRBV24-1
TGTGCCAGCAGCTTATCCCAGCCTAATACAGATACGCAGTATTTT	CASSLSQPNTDTQYF	many	TRBJ2-3	-	TRBV7-2
TGTGCCAGCAGTTATCGTCGCTCTGGGGCCAACGTCCTGACTTTC	CASSYRRSGANVLTF	few	TRBJ2-6	-	TRBV2
TGTGCCAGCAGTTTTCCGGGACTAGCGGGAGGTGAGCAGTTCTTC	CASSFPGLAGGEQFF	many	TRBJ2-1	TRBD2	TRBV28
TGTGCCAGCAGCTTACGAGACAGGGCGGGGTCCTACGAGCAGTACTTC	CASSLRDRAGSYEQYF	many	TRBJ2-7	-	TRBV7-3
TGTGCCAGTAGTACCAGGAGGGGGCTGGATTCCTACGAGCAGTACTTC	CASSTRRGLDSYEQYF	many	TRBJ2-7	-	TRBV19
TGTGCCAGCAGTCCGACGGCTAGCGGGACCGGTGTTTACGAGCAGTACTTC	CASSPTASGTGVYEQYF	few	TRBJ2-7	TRBD2	TRBV27
TGTGCCAGCAGCCCTCGGGAAGCGGGAGGCGGGTATTTT	CASSPREAGGGYF	many	TRBJ2-3	TRBD2	TRBV7-8
TGTGCCAGCAGTACCCCCCCAGGGGGCTATGGCTACACCTTC	CASSTPPGGYGYTF	many	TRBJ1-2	TRBD1	TRBV28
TGTGCCTGGGGGACAGGGCGTCCTGGCTACACCTTC	CAWGTGRPGYTF	many	TRBJ1-2	TRBD1	TRBV30
TGTGCCAGCAGCGACAGGGCGGGTGGCTACACCTTC	CASSDRAGGYTF	once	TRBJ1-2	TRBD1	TRBV3-1
TGCAGTGCTAGTGGGAGGGACGCCCTCCACGAGCAGTACTTC	CSASGRDALHEQYF	many	TRBJ2-7	TRBD2	TRBV20-1
TGTGCCAGCAGCCAAGAGATCGCCTATGGCTACACCTTC	CASSQEIAYGYTF	-	TRBJ1-2	-	TRBV3-1